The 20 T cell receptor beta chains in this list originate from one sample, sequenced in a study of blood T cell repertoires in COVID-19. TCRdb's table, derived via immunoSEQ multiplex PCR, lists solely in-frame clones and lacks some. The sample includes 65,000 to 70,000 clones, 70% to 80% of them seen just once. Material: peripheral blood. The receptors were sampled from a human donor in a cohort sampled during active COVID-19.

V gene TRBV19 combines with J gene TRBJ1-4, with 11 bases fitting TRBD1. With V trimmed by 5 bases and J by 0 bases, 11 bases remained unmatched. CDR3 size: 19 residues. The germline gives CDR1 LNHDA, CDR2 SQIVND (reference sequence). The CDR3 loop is CASSLTGTGGFATNEKLFF. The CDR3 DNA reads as TGTGCCAGTAGTTTGACCGGGACAGGGGGTTTTGCAACTAATGAAAAACTGTTTTTT.

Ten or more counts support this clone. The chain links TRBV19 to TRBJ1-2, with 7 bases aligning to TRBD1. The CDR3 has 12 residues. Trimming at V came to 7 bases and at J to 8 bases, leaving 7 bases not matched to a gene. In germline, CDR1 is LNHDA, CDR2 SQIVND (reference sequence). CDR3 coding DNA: TGTGCCAGTACCCAGGGGGAAGGGGGCTACACCTTC. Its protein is CASTQGEGGYTF.

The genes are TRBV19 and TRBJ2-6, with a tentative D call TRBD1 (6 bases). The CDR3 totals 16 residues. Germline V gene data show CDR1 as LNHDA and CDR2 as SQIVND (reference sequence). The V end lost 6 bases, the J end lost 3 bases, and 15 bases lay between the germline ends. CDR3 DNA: TGTGCCAGTAGACGACAGGATAGGGTTGGGGCCAACGTCCTGACTTTC. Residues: CASRRQDRVGANVLTF.

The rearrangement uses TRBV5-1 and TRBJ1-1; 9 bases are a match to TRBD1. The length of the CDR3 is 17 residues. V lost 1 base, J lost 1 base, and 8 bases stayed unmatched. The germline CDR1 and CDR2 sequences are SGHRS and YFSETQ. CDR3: CASSLQPTGGTNTEAFF. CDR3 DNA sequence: TGCGCCAGCAGCTTGCAGCCGACAGGGGGAACGAACACTGAAGCTTTCTTT. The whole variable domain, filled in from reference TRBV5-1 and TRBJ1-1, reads KAGVTQTPRYLIKTRGQQVTLSCSPISGHRSVSWYQQTPGQGLQFLFEYFSETQRNKGNFPGRFSGRQFSNSRSEMNVSTLELGDSALYLCASSLQPTGGTNTEAFFGQGTRLTVV.

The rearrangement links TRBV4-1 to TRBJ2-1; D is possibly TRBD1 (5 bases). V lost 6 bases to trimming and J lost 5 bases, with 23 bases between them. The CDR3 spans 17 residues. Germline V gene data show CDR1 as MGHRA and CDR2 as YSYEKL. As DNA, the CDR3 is TGCGCCAGCAGAGGGGTTGCGGAACCAGCGTCCGACAATGAGCAGTTCTTC. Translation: CASRGVAEPASDNEQFF.

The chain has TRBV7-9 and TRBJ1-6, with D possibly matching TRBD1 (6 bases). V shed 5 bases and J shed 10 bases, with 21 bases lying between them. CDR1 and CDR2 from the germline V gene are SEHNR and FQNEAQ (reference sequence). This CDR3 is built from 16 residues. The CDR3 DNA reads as TGTGCCAGCAGCCCCGCGGGGGGGCGTGTTGGATCACCCCTCCACTTT. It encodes CASSPAGGRVGSPLHF.

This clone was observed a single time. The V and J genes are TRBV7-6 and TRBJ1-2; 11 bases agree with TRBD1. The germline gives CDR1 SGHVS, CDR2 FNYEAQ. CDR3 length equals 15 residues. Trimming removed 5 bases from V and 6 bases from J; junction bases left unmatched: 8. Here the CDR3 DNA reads TGTGCCAGCAGCCCAAGCCGGGACAGGGGGAATGGCTACACCTTC. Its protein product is CASSPSRDRGNGYTF.

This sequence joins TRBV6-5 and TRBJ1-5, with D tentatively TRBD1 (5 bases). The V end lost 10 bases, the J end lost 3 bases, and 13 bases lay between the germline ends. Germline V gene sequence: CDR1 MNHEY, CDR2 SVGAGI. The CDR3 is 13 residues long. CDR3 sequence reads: CATNSGFNQPQHF. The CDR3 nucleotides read TGTGCCACCAACTCAGGGTTCAATCAGCCCCAGCATTTT.

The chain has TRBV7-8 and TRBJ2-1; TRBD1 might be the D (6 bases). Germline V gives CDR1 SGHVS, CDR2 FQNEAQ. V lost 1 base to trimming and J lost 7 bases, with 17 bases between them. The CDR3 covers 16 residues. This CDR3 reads CASSLGVLGGRNEQFF. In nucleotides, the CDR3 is TGTGCCAGCAGCTTAGGTGTTCTTGGGGGCAGGAATGAGCAGTTCTTC.

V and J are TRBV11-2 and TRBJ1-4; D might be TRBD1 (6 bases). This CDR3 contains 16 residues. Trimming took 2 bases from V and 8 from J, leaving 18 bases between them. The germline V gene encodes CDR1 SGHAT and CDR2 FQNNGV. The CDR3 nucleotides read TGTGCCAGCAGCTTACCCGTCAGGGGTTCTTCGGAAAAACTGTTTTTT. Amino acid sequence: CASSLPVRGSSEKLFF.

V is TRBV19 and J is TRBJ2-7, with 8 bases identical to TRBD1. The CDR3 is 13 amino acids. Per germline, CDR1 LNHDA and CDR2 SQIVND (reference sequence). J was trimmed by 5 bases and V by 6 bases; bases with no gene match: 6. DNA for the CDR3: TGTGCCAGTAGAAGACAGGGGATGGACGAGCAGTACTTC. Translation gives CASRRQGMDEQYF.

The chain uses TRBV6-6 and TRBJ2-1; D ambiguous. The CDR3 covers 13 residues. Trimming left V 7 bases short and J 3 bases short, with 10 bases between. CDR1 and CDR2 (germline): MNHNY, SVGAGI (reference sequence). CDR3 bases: TGTGCCAGCATCCGAGAGTACTACAATGAGCAGTTCTTC. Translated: CASIREYYNEQFF.

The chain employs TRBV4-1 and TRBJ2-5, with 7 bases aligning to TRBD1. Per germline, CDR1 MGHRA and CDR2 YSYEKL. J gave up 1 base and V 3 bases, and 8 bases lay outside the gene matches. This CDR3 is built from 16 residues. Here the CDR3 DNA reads TGCGCCAGCAGCCAGGCGCCTGGGACAGTCCAAGAGACCCAGTACTTC. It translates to CASSQAPGTVQETQYF.

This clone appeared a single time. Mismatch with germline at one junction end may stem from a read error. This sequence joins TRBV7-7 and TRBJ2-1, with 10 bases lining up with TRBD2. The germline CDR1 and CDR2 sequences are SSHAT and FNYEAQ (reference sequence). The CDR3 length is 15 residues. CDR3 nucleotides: TGTGCTAGCAGTACTAGCGGGGCGACCCTTAATGAGCAGTTCTTC. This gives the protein CASSTSGATLNEQFF.

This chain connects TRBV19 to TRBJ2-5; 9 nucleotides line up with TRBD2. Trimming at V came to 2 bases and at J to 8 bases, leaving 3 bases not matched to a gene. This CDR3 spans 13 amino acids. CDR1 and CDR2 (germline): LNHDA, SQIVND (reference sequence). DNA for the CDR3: TGTGCCAGTAGTATACCGGGACTAGCCACCCAGTACTTC. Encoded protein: CASSIPGLATQYF.

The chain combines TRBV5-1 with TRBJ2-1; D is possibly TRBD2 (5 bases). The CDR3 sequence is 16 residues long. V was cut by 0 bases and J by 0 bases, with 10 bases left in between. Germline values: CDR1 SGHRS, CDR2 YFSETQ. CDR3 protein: CASSLGGSSSYNEQFF. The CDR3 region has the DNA TGCGCCAGCAGCTTGGGAGGGAGTAGCTCCTACAATGAGCAGTTCTTC.

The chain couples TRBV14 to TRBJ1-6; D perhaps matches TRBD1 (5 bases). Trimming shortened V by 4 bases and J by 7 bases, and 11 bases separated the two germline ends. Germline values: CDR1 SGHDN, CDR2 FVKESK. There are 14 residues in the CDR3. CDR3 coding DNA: TGTGCCAGCAGCCTAAATAACAGGAATTCACCCCTCCACTTT. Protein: CASSLNNRNSPLHF. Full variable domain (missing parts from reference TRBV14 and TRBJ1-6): EAGVTQFPSHSVIEKGQTVTLRCDPISGHDNLYWYRRVMGKEIKFLLHFVKESKQDESGMPNNRFLAERTGGTYSTLKVQPAELEDSGVYFCASSLNNRNSPLHFGNGTRLTVT.

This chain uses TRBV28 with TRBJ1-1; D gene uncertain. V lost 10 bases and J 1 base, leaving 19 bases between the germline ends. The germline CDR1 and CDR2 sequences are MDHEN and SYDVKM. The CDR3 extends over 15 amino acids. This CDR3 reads CATLKGTDRNTEAFF. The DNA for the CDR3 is TGTGCCACCCTAAAAGGAACAGATCGGAACACTGAAGCTTTCTTT.

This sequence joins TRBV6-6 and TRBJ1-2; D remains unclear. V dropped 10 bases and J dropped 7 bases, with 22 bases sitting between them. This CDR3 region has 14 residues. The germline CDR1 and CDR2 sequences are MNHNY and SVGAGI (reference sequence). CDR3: CATAAADYNGGYTF. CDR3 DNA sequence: TGTGCCACCGCGGCAGCGGACTATAACGGTGGCTACACCTTC.

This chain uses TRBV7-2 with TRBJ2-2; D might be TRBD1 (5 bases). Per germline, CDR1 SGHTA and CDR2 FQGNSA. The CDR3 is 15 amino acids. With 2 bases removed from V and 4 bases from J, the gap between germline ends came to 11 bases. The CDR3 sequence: CASSLLQGPTGELFF. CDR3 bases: TGTGCCAGCAGCTTATTGCAGGGCCCCACCGGGGAGCTGTTTTTT.